This T cell receptor (beta chain) was observed in a study of CD8+ T cells in alopecia areata. Across the whole study: Treated patients swallowed 5 to 10 mg of oral tofacitinib twice daily. Dosing spanned 6 to 18 months on tofacitinib, then 6 months off drug.

CDR1 is SGHRS and CDR2 is YFSETQ in the germline V gene. Trimming stripped 5 bases from V and 0 bases from J, with 8 bases between. This CDR3 has 13 residues. Sequencing relied on a cDNA template that was reverse transcribed from extracted RNA. Data came from immunoSEQ multiplex PCR; TCRdb stores just in-frame clones and leaves some out. The table has hundreds of thousands of clones, under 70% seen once. Turning to this clone: Its antigen is unknown.

As part of sample collection, lesional scalp punch biopsies and peripheral blood were taken from alopecia areata patients. Overall study results and limits: Clonality exceeded that of normal scalp in lesional scalp, most notably in alopecia totalis/universalis.

J is TRBJ1-1 and V is TRBV5-1; D gene ambiguous. The clonotype originates from a human donor with alopecia areata. Sequenced here: CD4+ T cells sorted from blood, sampled at week 0. CDR3 sequence: CASREGLNTEAFF. CDR3 sequence (DNA): TGCGCCAGCAGGGAGGGATTGAACACTGAAGCTTTCTTT.